Described below is a single T cell receptor beta chain sequence and its context. Authors' processing steps: Amplifying reference gene primers gave estimates of nucleated cell counts. The table came from immunoSEQ multiplex PCR; TCRdb's copy has only in-frame clones and leaves some out. From that table come the V and J calls and clone size; the DNA was used to work out D and trimming. The repertoire holds around 290,000 clones, with 75% to 95% as singletons. The data were taken from a study of blood T cell repertoires in COVID-19. Participants, about 18 to 100 years old, spanned about two dozen US areas. Participants had their cohort set by participant-reported clinical history. Two negative PCRs, clearance, or symptom resolution had been documented for recovered Cohort 3 donors. The germline gives CDR1 SGHDT, CDR2 YYEEEE. The CDR3 spans 14 residues. Trimming pared 0 bases from V and 4 bases from J, leaving 8 bases between.

The genes are TRBV5-6 and TRBJ1-3; D gene unclear. The specimen sequenced was PBMCs or T cells enriched from blood (not recorded which). This TCR was recovered from a woman under 40 who had recovered from COVID-19. DNA of the CDR3: TGTGCCAGCAGCTTGGGTGGGCACGGAAACACCATATATTTT. Amino acids: CASSLGGHGNTIYF.